These 21 T cell receptor beta chains were sequenced from one sample in a study of blood T cell repertoires in COVID-19. Sequencing was performed with immunoSEQ multiplex PCR; in TCRdb, only in-frame clones are kept and a portion is missing. This sample carries 250,000 to 400,000 clones, approximately 88% of them seen once, and the ten largest clones take 1.5% to 2%. Sequenced input: peripheral blood. These receptors originate from a woman in her 30s with COVID-19, enrolled during active disease.

The chain joins TRBV7-8 to TRBJ2-7; 14 nucleotides match TRBD2. After removal of 7 bases from V and 7 bases from J, the junction contained 12 bases not matched to a gene. CDR1 is SGHVS, CDR2 FQNEAQ, per germline. CDR3 length: 16 amino acids. The CDR3 DNA follows: TGTGCCAGCACCCTTACTGGGACTAGCGGGGGTTATGAGCAGTACTTC. Encoded protein: CASTLTGTSGGYEQYF.

The V gene is TRBV28, the J gene TRBJ2-3; D is possibly TRBD2 (7 bases). V was pared by 7 bases and J by 3 bases, with 11 bases between. This CDR3 has 13 amino acids. Germline assignment: CDR1 MDHEN and CDR2 SYDVKM. CDR3 nucleotide sequence: TGTGCCAGCATAAGGGGGGGTACAGATACGCAGTATTTT. Translation: CASIRGGTDTQYF.

This clone was seen a single time. The DNA for the CDR3 is TGTGCCAGCAGCCCCGGGACAGGGGGCGGTAACTATGGCTACACCTTC. This translates into CASSPGTGGGNYGYTF. The gene calls are TRBV13 and TRBJ1-2, with TRBD1 matching over 12 bases. From germline, CDR1 is PRHDT and CDR2 FYEKMQ (reference sequence). Trimming took 5 bases from V and 1 from J; bases not matched to a gene: 5. This CDR3 region has 16 residues.

This chain joins TRBV5-1 and TRBJ2-5, with D perhaps matching TRBD1 (6 bases). Germline V gene sequence: CDR1 SGHRS, CDR2 YFSETQ. The CDR3 sequence is 15 residues long. The V gene lost 0 bases and the J gene lost 1 base, with 10 bases spanning the gap. The CDR3 region is CASSLARQAQETQYF. The CDR3 DNA reads as TGCGCCAGCAGCTTGGCCCGACAGGCCCAAGAGACCCAGTACTTC.

The chain links TRBV27 to TRBJ2-3; 12 nucleotides match TRBD2. This CDR3 contains 20 residues. The germline CDR1 and CDR2 sequences are MNHEY and SMNVEV (reference sequence). With V trimmed by 1 base and J by 0 bases, 11 bases remained unmatched. CDR3 protein: CASSLFVLAGGESSTDTQYF. DNA of the CDR3: TGTGCCAGCAGTTTATTTGTTCTAGCGGGGGGGGAAAGTAGCACAGATACGCAGTATTTT.

The genes are TRBV2 and TRBJ2-5, with D maybe TRBD2 (7 bases). Germline-derived CDR1 and CDR2 are SNHLY and FYNNEI. CDR3 length: 17 amino acids. Trimming removed 0 bases at V and 1 base at J, with 15 bases between. DNA for the CDR3: TGTGCCAGCAGTGAAGCGCGAGGCGGGGGCAGCCAAGAGACCCAGTACTTC. It translates to CASSEARGGGSQETQYF.

The genes are TRBV2 and TRBJ2-4; 8 nucleotides align to TRBD1. CDR1 and CDR2 (germline): SNHLY, FYNNEI. CDR3 length: 14 amino acids. Trimming at V came to 7 bases and at J to 6 bases, leaving 8 bases not matched to a gene. The CDR3: CASTDRGRGNIQYF. Here the CDR3 DNA reads TGTGCCAGCACCGACAGGGGTCGGGGAAACATTCAGTACTTC.

The rearrangement uses TRBV20-1 and TRBJ2-1; maybe TRBD1 (6 bases). CDR1 and CDR2 from the germline V gene are DFQATT and SNEGSKA (reference sequence). The CDR3 is 11 residues long. V was trimmed by 5 bases and J by 11 bases, leaving 13 bases between them. Written as DNA, the CDR3 is TGCAGTGCTGATACAGGGACGAAGCAGTTCTTC. As protein: CSADTGTKQFF.

The chain links TRBV28 to TRBJ2-5; possible D gene TRBD1, 6 bases. The CDR3 runs to 14 residues. Trimming took 6 bases from V and 0 from J, leaving 11 bases between them. The V gene's germline CDR1 is MDHEN and CDR2 SYDVKM. The CDR3 spells CASRDSQYQETQYF. In nucleotides, the CDR3 is TGTGCCAGCAGGGACAGCCAGTACCAAGAGACCCAGTACTTC.

V and J are TRBV9 and TRBJ2-1; possible D gene TRBD2, 5 bases. Germline V gene lookup returns CDR1 SGDLS and CDR2 YYNGEE. The CDR3 length is 16 residues. Trimming left V 7 bases short and J 0 bases short, with 17 bases between. CDR3 sequence: CASSGTADSSYNEQFF. In DNA form, the CDR3 reads TGTGCCAGCTCGGGAACAGCCGATAGCTCCTACAATGAGCAGTTCTTC.

CDR3 nucleotide sequence: TGCGCCAGCAGCTTGGAAGGACAGGGGAGGTGGAATTCACCCCTCCACTTT. It specifies CASSLEGQGRWNSPLHF. The V call is TRBV5-1, the J call TRBJ1-6; 9 positions agree with TRBD1. After removal of 0 bases from V and 7 bases from J, the junction contained 8 bases not matched to a gene. The V gene's germline CDR1 is SGHRS and CDR2 YFSETQ. The CDR3 is 17 amino acids.

The gene calls are TRBV6-5 and TRBJ1-4, with no clear D. The CDR3 covers 16 residues. V was cut by 0 bases and J by 4 bases, with 12 bases left in between. From germline, CDR1 is MNHEY and CDR2 SVGAGI. The CDR3 DNA reads TGTGCCAGCAGTTACTCAGGAAGGAGCCGTAATGAAAAACTGTTTTTT. It is translated as CASSYSGRSRNEKLFF.

The V call is TRBV3-1 (or the pseudogene TRBV3-2), the J call TRBJ1-1; 10 bases align to TRBD1. The CDR3 is 13 residues long. Unmatched junction bases numbered 7, after V lost 4 bases and J lost 11 bases. Germline CDR1 reads LGHDT; CDR2 reads YNNKEL (reference sequence). The CDR3 spells CASSLRQGAGAFF. The CDR3 bases are TGTGCCAGCAGCCTCCGACAGGGGGCAGGGGCTTTCTTT.

V is TRBV25-1 and J is TRBJ1-1; no firm D call. The germline V and J ends were trimmed by 3 bases and 9 bases, with 8 bases remaining between them. From germline, CDR1 is MGHDK and CDR2 SYGVNS. The CDR3 is 11 residues long. The CDR3 loop is CASSETGKAFF. The CDR3 DNA reads as TGTGCCAGCAGTGAGACGGGAAAAGCTTTCTTT.

This sequence joins TRBV7-9 and TRBJ1-2, with 9 positions matching TRBD1. Losses at the gene ends were 7 bases for V and 2 bases for J; bases not matched to a gene: 5. Looked up from germline, CDR1 is SEHNR and CDR2 is FQNEAQ (reference sequence). The CDR3 totals 14 residues. The CDR3 is CASTETGGNYGYTF. The CDR3 coding sequence is TGTGCCAGCACCGAGACAGGGGGAAACTATGGCTACACCTTC.

The rearrangement joins TRBV14 to TRBJ1-2, with a tentative D call TRBD1 (6 bases). The CDR3 has 17 amino acids. Trimming took 1 base from V and 4 from J, leaving 19 bases between them. CDR1 and CDR2 (germline): SGHDN, FVKESK. The CDR3 region is CASSQGRGTEGIYGYTF. CDR3 sequence (DNA): TGTGCCAGCAGCCAAGGAAGGGGGACCGAGGGGATCTATGGCTACACCTTC.

The chain recombines TRBV7-2 with TRBJ2-5, with D unresolved. The germline V gene encodes CDR1 SGHTA and CDR2 FQGNSA. Trimming took 1 base from V and 3 from J, leaving 6 bases between them. CDR3 length equals 13 residues. CDR3 in amino acids: CASSLGAKETQYF. In DNA form, the CDR3 reads TGTGCCAGCAGCTTAGGGGCTAAAGAGACCCAGTACTTC.

The V gene is TRBV19, the J gene TRBJ2-7, with D possibly matching TRBD1 (6 bases). The V end was cut by 3 bases, the J end by 4 bases, with 13 bases between. The CDR3 totals 14 residues. The V gene's germline CDR1 is LNHDA and CDR2 SQIVND (reference sequence). The CDR3, as DNA: TGTGCCAGTAGTATTTCCAGGGGTAAATACGAGCAGTACTTC. As protein: CASSISRGKYEQYF.

The V gene is TRBV7-2, the J gene TRBJ1-4; 10 nucleotides align to TRBD1. The germline gives CDR1 SGHTA, CDR2 FQGNSA. This CDR3 is 14 amino acids long. The V and J ends lost 0 bases and 8 bases, in that order; junction bases with no gene match: 0. The CDR3 nucleotides read TGTGCCAGCAGCTTAGCGGACAGGGGGGAAAAACTGTTTTTT. Its protein is CASSLADRGEKLFF. The whole variable domain, remainder taken from reference TRBV7-2 and TRBJ1-4, is GAGVSQSPSNKVTEKGKDVELRCDPISGHTALYWYRQSLGQGLEFLIYFQGNSAPDKSGLPSDRFSAERTGGSVSTLTIQRTQQEDSAVYLCASSLADRGEKLFFGSGTQLSVL.

The rearrangement joins TRBV5-4 to TRBJ2-4, with D maybe TRBD1 (5 bases). From germline, CDR1 is SGHNT and CDR2 YYREEE (reference sequence). The V end lost 4 bases, the J end lost 0 bases, and 17 bases lay between the germline ends. This CDR3 has 17 residues. CDR3 protein: CASSTGPQGLAKNIQYF. The CDR3 region has the DNA TGTGCCAGCAGCACCGGCCCCCAGGGTTTAGCCAAAAACATTCAGTACTTC.

This clone showed up just once. The chain joins TRBV18 to TRBJ1-4; D is possibly TRBD1 (6 bases). Trimming stripped 6 bases from V and 8 bases from J, with 19 bases between. Germline V gene data show CDR1 as KGHSH and CDR2 as LQKENI. The CDR3 spans 15 residues. CDR3 bases: TGTGCCAGCTCCCCGGGGTTGGACAGCGGAGAAAAACTGTTTTTT. Its protein product is CASSPGLDSGEKLFF.